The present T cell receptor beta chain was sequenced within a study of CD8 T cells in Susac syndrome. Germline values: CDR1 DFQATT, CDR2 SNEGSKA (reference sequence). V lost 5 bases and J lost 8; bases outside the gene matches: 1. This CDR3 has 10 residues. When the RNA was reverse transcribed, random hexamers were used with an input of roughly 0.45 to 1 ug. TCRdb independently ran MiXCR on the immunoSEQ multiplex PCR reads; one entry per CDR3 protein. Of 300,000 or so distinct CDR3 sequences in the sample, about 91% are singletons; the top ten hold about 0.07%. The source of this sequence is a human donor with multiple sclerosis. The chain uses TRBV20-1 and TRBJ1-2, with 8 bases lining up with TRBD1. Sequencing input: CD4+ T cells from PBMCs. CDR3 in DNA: TGCAGTGCTGACAGGGGCGGCTACACCTTC. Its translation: CSADRGGYTF.